This TCR beta chain appears in the sequencing data of a study of cytomegalovirus exposure and HLA in healthy donors. Use of 60 Vbeta and 13 Jbeta primers characterized the PCR. Using immunoSEQ multiplex PCR, the repertoire was profiled, and TCRdb retains in-frame clones only, with some absent. This sample has approximately 69,000 clones; around 74% occur once, and the top ten carry 20% to 25%. This clone has a single count. Germline CDR1 MGHRA, CDR2 YSYEKL. The CDR3 consists of 15 residues. Trimming removed 1 base from V and 0 bases from J, with 9 bases in between. The chain recombines TRBV4-1 with TRBJ1-1; weak D call: TRBD1 (5 bases). The receptor's source is a woman in her twenties or thirties in good health and CMV-seropositive. The sequencing sample was made of PBMCs. The DNA for the CDR3 is TGCGCCAGCAGCCAAGCAACAGGCCTGAACACTGAAGCTTTCTTT. Its protein product is CASSQATGLNTEAFF.